This T cell receptor (beta chain) appears in the sequencing data of a study of metastatic and nonmetastatic thyroid tumors (dated by TCRdb to 2020 to 2021). Concerning the study at large: Repertoires from peripheral blood and from tumor or nodule tissue samples of malignant and benign thyroid patients were compared. Findings and caveats that apply to the study as a whole: TCR beta diversity was reported as significantly higher in malignant tumors than in benign nodules, in both blood and tumor samples.

The library was obtained by PCR. Sequencing took place on an Illumina HiSeq 4000. High-throughput sequencing was used to profile the TCR beta-chain CDR3 region of each patient. In the paper's pipeline: A classifier to discriminate distant-metastatic papillary thyroid cancer patients was built from CDR3 differences across clinicopathological groups. To measure repertoire diversity the researchers used the Shannon index, while the Morisita-Horn index served to gauge how similar the tumor and blood repertoires were. Using fastp at Q25 and MiXCR, TCRdb reprocessed the public reads and kept productive beta chains. These V and J calls rely on TCRdb rather than the paper's analysis. The sample table lists fewer than 25,000 clones, 20% to 30% of them with a count of one. The ten largest clones add up to 3% to 4% of the sample. This clone has only a few counts. This receptor's antigen is unknown. Base-call qualities are not available, and no considerably larger clone is one nucleotide away.

Counted from cysteine to phenylalanine, this CDR3 has 16 amino acids. Just CDR3 DNA is preserved here, 48 bases in frame from base 1. V sheds 1 base and J sheds 0 bases, leaving 12 bases between their ends. The germline V gene supplies CDR1 MNHEY and CDR2 SVGEGT. None of the patients had been given any treatment before thyroid surgery. Using T-cell receptor beta sequencing, the study looked back at clinical samples from patients collected from about 2011 to 2019. Recombination connected TRBV6-2 or TRBV6-3 to TRBJ1-2; the D gene cannot be named for sure. What was sequenced was blood. This TCR derives from a male donor with papillary thyroid cancer or a benign thyroid nodule (not recorded which). Some clones in this sample may be carry-over from other donors' samples. CDR3 loop: CASSYFSASANYGYTF. The sequenced DNA is TGTGCCAGCAGTTACTTCTCCGCATCTGCTAACTATGGCTACACCTTC.